This TCR beta chain is from a study of Ad26.COV2.S vaccination and SARS-CoV-2 variants. Profiling relied on immunoSEQ multiplex PCR, and the TCRdb table lists in-frame clones only, not all of them. Of roughly 700,000 clones detected, 70% to 90% appear once; the ten largest clones hold about 1.5%. Treatment defined: some 19 received Ad26.COV2.S at low or high dose, single or two shots; roughly five received placebo; per-sample allocation not given. The investigators took samples on day 63 after the first vaccine or placebo injection. Sequencing was performed on peripheral blood, taken in a trial of Ad26.COV2.S vaccine versus placebo. This TCR was recovered from a person between 18 and 59 years old who received the Ad26.COV2.S COVID-19 vaccine or a placebo.

This CDR3 reads CASSSFGTLYNEQFF. The CDR3 bases are TGTGCCAGCAGTTCCTTCGGGACCCTATACAATGAGCAGTTCTTC. V is TRBV6-5 and J is TRBJ2-1; D tentatively fits TRBD1 or TRBD2 (5 bases each). The CDR3 sequence is 15 residues long. Germline loops: CDR1 MNHEY, CDR2 SVGAGI. V lost 4 bases and J lost 4, with 14 bases in between.